This T cell receptor beta chain was captured by sequencing in a study of shared clonotypes between healthy human individuals. Roughly 27,000 T cell genomes, or around 290 ng DNA, went into replicate PCRs of unsorted PBMC. The repertoire was sequenced with immunoSEQ multiplex PCR; TCRdb's copy has only in-frame clones and lacks some. The sample includes roughly 500,000 clones, around 78% of them seen just once. In regard to this clone: Mismatch with germline at one junction end may stem from a read error.

This CDR3 spans 15 amino acids. CDR1 is SGHRS and CDR2 is YFSETQ in the germline V gene. Sequenced input: PBMCs. The gene calls are TRBV5-1 and TRBJ2-4; tentatively, D is TRBD2 (6 bases). The TCR was taken from a woman in her thirties or forties in good health. Some clones in this sample may be carry-over from other donors' samples. In nucleotides, the CDR3 is TGCGCCAGCACCTTGGAGGAGGGGGCCAAAAACATTCAGTACTTC. This sequence encodes CASTLEEGAKNIQYF.